These 32 T cell receptor beta chains originate from one sample sequenced in a study of T cells in Graves' hyperthyroidism and ophthalmopathy. Amplification targeted TCR beta CDR3 regions from RNA transcripts. TCR CDR3 underwent first-round RT-PCR with the HTBI primer set. Using its own MiXCR run on the multiplex PCR reads, TCRdb lists one record per CDR3 protein. Of roughly 350,000 distinct CDR3 sequences in the sample, more than 12% were seen once. Specimen: blood. The receptors were gathered from a woman between 25 and 40 years old with Graves' ophthalmopathy.

This chain uses TRBV30 with TRBJ1-2; 7 positions agree with TRBD1. The CDR3 consists of 13 residues. Germline lookup yields CDR1 GTSNPN and CDR2 SVGIG (reference sequence). Losses at the gene ends were 2 bases for V and 3 bases for J; bases not matched to a gene: 3. The CDR3 DNA sequence: TGTGCCTGGAGTCCAGGGGGTGACTATGGCTACACCTTC. This sequence encodes CAWSPGGDYGYTF.

Comments on this clonotype: A much larger clone differs by one base, so this may be a read error. V gene TRBV2 combines with J gene TRBJ1-4; possibly TRBD1 for D (6 bases). The germline CDR1 and CDR2 sequences are SNHLY and FYNNEI. Trimming took off 6 bases at V and 8 bases at J, with 16 bases between the two ends. This CDR3 comprises 14 residues. The CDR3 region is CASRVEGVGEKLFF. For the CDR3, the DNA is TGTGCCAGCAGGGTTGAGGGGGTGGGGGAAAAACTGTTTTTT.

This clonotype was found many times. The chain couples TRBV6-1 to TRBJ1-1; D gene ambiguous. Trimming took off 10 bases at V and 2 bases at J, with 5 bases between the two ends. The V gene's germline CDR1 is MNHNS and CDR2 SASEGT. This CDR3 has 10 residues. For the CDR3, the DNA is TGTGCCACCCTCAACACTGAAGCTTTCTTT. Its translation is CATLNTEAFF.

As for this clonotype: A much larger clone differs by one base, so this may be a read error. The chain uses TRBV6-5 and TRBJ2-7; D tentatively fits TRBD1 or TRBD2 (5 bases each). Trimming took off 2 bases at V and 3 bases at J, with 17 bases between the two ends. The length of the CDR3 is 16 residues. Germline V lookup: CDR1 MNHEY, CDR2 SVGAGI. Written as DNA, the CDR3 is TGTGCCAGCAGTTACGCGCCAGGGACCAGCTACTACGAGCAGTACTTC. Translated, it gives CASSYAPGTSYYEQYF.

The gene calls are TRBV29-1 and TRBJ2-1; D remains ambiguous. Germline assignment: CDR1 SQVTM and CDR2 ANQGSEA. Trimming took off 1 base at V and 3 bases at J, with 7 bases between the two ends. CDR3 length equals 13 residues. This chain's CDR3 is CSVEGHNYNEQFF. For the CDR3, the DNA is TGCAGCGTTGAAGGCCACAACTACAATGAGCAGTTCTTC.

To note about this clonotype: A single base separates this from a much larger clone, so it may be a read error. The DNA for the CDR3 is TGTGCCAGCAGTTTCCATTCCGGGACAGTCGTGTACGAGCAGTACTTC. This codes for CASSFHSGTVVYEQYF. The rearrangement joins TRBV27 to TRBJ2-7; 7 bases are a match to TRBD1. This CDR3 spans 16 amino acids. Germline CDR1 and CDR2: MNHEY and SMNVEV (reference sequence). Losses at the gene ends were 3 bases for V and 4 bases for J; bases not matched to a gene: 12.

This clonotype was picked up a small number of times. One end of the junction varies from germline; a read error may be responsible. The J gene is TRBJ2-2, the V gene TRBV7-7; D ambiguous. This CDR3 region has 13 residues. Germline CDR1 SSHAT, CDR2 FNYEAQ (reference sequence). CDR3 sequence: CASSLLFGRELFF. CDR3 nucleotide sequence: TGTGCTAGCAGCTTACTTTTTGGCCGGGAGCTGTTTTTT.

This clonotype showed up many times. This chain connects TRBV28 to TRBJ1-2; D is possibly TRBD1 (5 bases). Per the germline V gene, CDR1 is MDHEN and CDR2 is SYDVKM. The CDR3 spans 12 residues. V lost 3 bases, J lost 8 bases, and 10 bases lay in between. CDR3 sequence (DNA): TGTGCCAGCAGTTTGGAGGGGTGGGGCTACACCTTC. As protein: CASSLEGWGYTF.

In its sample, this clonotype was seen many times. The chain recombines TRBV5-5 with TRBJ1-4, with 11 bases fitting TRBD1. CDR3 length: 16 amino acids. The germline gives CDR1 SGHKS, CDR2 YYEKEE (reference sequence). V was clipped by 4 bases and J by 6 bases; unmatched bases: 8. The CDR3 nucleotides are TGTGCCAGCAGCGGGATAGGACAGGGGGCGTATGAAAAACTGTTTTTT. It translates to CASSGIGQGAYEKLFF.

This clonotype was found a few times. The rearrangement links TRBV6-1 to TRBJ1-6; D might be TRBD1 (6 bases). The CDR3 has 17 amino acids. The V gene lost 6 bases and the J gene lost 0 bases, with 15 bases spanning the gap. Germline CDR1 reads MNHNS; CDR2 reads SASEGT. CDR3 bases: TGTGCCAGCAGGTCAAACAGGGCGAGCTCCTATAATTCACCCCTCCACTTT. Encoded protein: CASRSNRASSYNSPLHF.

This clonotype was recorded at least ten times. The chain joins TRBV19 to TRBJ1-5; 7 bases agree with TRBD1. V lost 6 bases to trimming and J lost 5 bases; unmatched junction nucleotides: 19. CDR1 is LNHDA, CDR2 SQIVND, per germline (reference sequence). This CDR3 has 18 residues. This CDR3 reads CASSKLKGGGFVHQPQHF. The CDR3 DNA reads as TGTGCCAGTAGCAAACTCAAGGGAGGGGGCTTTGTGCATCAGCCCCAGCATTTT. The full variable domain, with the rest looked up from reference TRBV19 and TRBJ1-5, is DGGITQSPKYLFRKEGQNVTLSCEQNLNHDAMYWYRQDPGQGLRLIYYSQIVNDFQKGDIAEGYSVSREKKESFPLTVTSAQKNPTAFYLCASSKLKGGGFVHQPQHFGDGTRLSIL.

This clonotype was counted at least ten times. The V and J genes are TRBV5-6 and TRBJ2-1; 8 bases are shared with TRBD1. CDR1 and CDR2 from the germline V gene are SGHDT and YYEEEE. V shed 4 bases, J shed 6 bases, and the junction held 12 bases outside the gene matches. The CDR3 is made up of 16 amino acids. The CDR3 region is CASSLTRDRSINEQFF. For the CDR3, the DNA is TGTGCCAGCAGCCTCACCCGGGACAGGAGCATCAATGAGCAGTTCTTC. The full variable domain, in which reference TRBV5-6 and TRBJ2-1 provide the parts outside the CDR3, is DAGVTQSPTHLIKTRGQQVTLRCSPKSGHDTVSWYQQALGQGPQFIFQYYEEEERQRGNFPDRFSGHQFPNYSSELNVNALLLGDSALYLCASSLTRDRSINEQFFGPGTRLTVL.

This clonotype was found many times. The chain is built from TRBV28 and TRBJ2-1; D is possibly TRBD1 or TRBD2 (6 bases each). CDR1 and CDR2 (germline): MDHEN, SYDVKM. Trimming took off 2 bases at V and 2 bases at J, with 16 bases between the two ends. The CDR3 extends over 17 amino acids. Here the CDR3 reads CASSLISGATAYNEQFF. The CDR3 coding sequence is TGTGCCAGCAGTTTAATTTCGGGGGCGACCGCCTACAATGAGCAGTTCTTC.

This clonotype was recorded many times. The rearrangement links TRBV7-8 to TRBJ1-6, with 7 bases identical to TRBD1. V dropped 5 bases and J dropped 11; count of bases not matched to a gene: 15. This CDR3 region has 16 residues. Germline assignment: CDR1 SGHVS and CDR2 FQNEAQ. This chain's CDR3 is CASSAARDRLLPPLHF. CDR3 DNA sequence: TGTGCCAGCAGCGCCGCCCGGGACAGACTTTTGCCACCCCTCCACTTT.

This clonotype appeared many times. V usage is TRBV20-1 and J usage is TRBJ1-2; D is unclear. The V end was cut by 5 bases, the J end by 2 bases, with 12 bases between. Germline V lookup: CDR1 DFQATT, CDR2 SNEGSKA (reference sequence). The CDR3 contains 13 residues. CDR3 sequence reads: CSASAKTNYGYTF. The CDR3 DNA follows: TGCAGTGCTTCTGCGAAGACCAACTATGGCTACACCTTC.

The sample holds many counts of this clonotype. The chain is built from TRBV6-1 and TRBJ1-2, with D perhaps matching TRBD1 (6 bases). Germline CDR1 reads MNHNS; CDR2 reads SASEGT. The CDR3 consists of 14 residues. The V gene lost 6 bases and the J gene lost 5 bases, with 16 bases spanning the gap. In DNA form, the CDR3 reads TGTGCCAGCAGCTTTCTAGGGGGGAAGTATGGCTACACCTTC. Residues: CASSFLGGKYGYTF.

The J gene is TRBJ1-2, the V gene TRBV9; the D gene is possibly TRBD1 (5 bases). The CDR3 contains 14 residues. The germline V and J ends were trimmed by 3 bases and 3 bases, with 12 bases remaining between them. Germline lookup yields CDR1 SGDLS and CDR2 YYNGEE. The DNA for the CDR3 is TGTGCCAGCAGCGGGACAAGGTTTGACTATGGCTACACCTTC. Translated: CASSGTRFDYGYTF.

In its sample, this clonotype was seen many times. The rearrangement links TRBV20-1 to TRBJ1-1, with D perhaps matching TRBD1 (5 bases). Trimming pared 3 bases from V and 3 bases from J, leaving 5 bases between. The CDR3 loop spans 11 amino acids. Germline assignment: CDR1 DFQATT and CDR2 SNEGSKA (reference sequence). The CDR3 protein is CSARGDTEAFF. CDR3 bases: TGCAGTGCTAGGGGGGACACTGAAGCTTTCTTT.

In its sample, this clonotype was seen many times. This rearrangement joins TRBV6-1 to TRBJ1-2; D is ambiguous. CDR3 length: 16 residues. V gave up 3 bases and J gave up 4 bases, with 18 bases separating them. Germline V gives CDR1 MNHNS, CDR2 SASEGT. The CDR3: CASSETYQGNSYGYTF. The CDR3 DNA is TGTGCCAGCAGTGAGACATACCAAGGGAATTCCTATGGCTACACCTTC.

This clonotype was seen at least ten times. This chain connects TRBV24-1 to TRBJ2-3; 8 bases agree with TRBD1. Germline V CDR1 and CDR2: KGHDR, SFDVKD. This CDR3 is built from 14 residues. With V trimmed by 3 bases and J by 6 bases, 4 bases remained unmatched. CDR3 nucleotide sequence: TGTGCCACCAGTGATCGACAGGGGAGGGATACGCAGTATTTT. Residues: CATSDRQGRDTQYF.

The V gene is TRBV12-3 or TRBV12-4, the J gene TRBJ2-2, with D possibly called TRBD1 or TRBD2 (6 bases each). V dropped 2 bases and J dropped 6 bases, with 13 bases sitting between them. The CDR3 contains 15 residues. CDR3 in DNA: TGTGCCAGCAGTTTAACGGCTAGGGGGGCCGGGGAGCTGTTTTTT. This encodes CASSLTARGAGELFF.

The chain combines TRBV6-1 with TRBJ1-2; D not certain. Trimming pared 6 bases from V and 6 bases from J, leaving 14 bases between. Looked up from germline, CDR1 is MNHNS and CDR2 is SASEGT. This CDR3 comprises 13 residues. The CDR3 DNA follows: TGTGCCAGCAGCCCTACGGTGAGGAATGGCTACACCTTC. Translation gives CASSPTVRNGYTF.

This clonotype was counted many times. This chain connects TRBV9 to TRBJ2-1; possibly TRBD2 for D (5 bases). V lost 0 bases to trimming and J lost 7 bases, with 11 bases between them. The CDR3 extends over 14 amino acids. Germline CDR1 and CDR2: SGDLS and YYNGEE. As DNA, the CDR3 is TGTGCCAGCAGCGTAGGATCTAGCTGGAATGAGCAGTTCTTC. Amino acids: CASSVGSSWNEQFF.

The chain has TRBV27 and TRBJ1-4, with TRBD1 matching over 11 bases. Trimming took 1 base from V and 4 from J; bases not matched to a gene: 5. The CDR3 totals 17 residues. Germline V gene data show CDR1 as MNHEY and CDR2 as SMNVEV (reference sequence). In DNA form, the CDR3 reads TGTGCCAGCAGTTTATTGAGGACAGGGGGCGTTAATGAAAAACTGTTTTTT. This sequence encodes CASSLLRTGGVNEKLFF.

Remarks on this clonotype: Since a much larger clone is just one base distant, this may be a read error. V and J are TRBV2 and TRBJ2-1; D gene unclear. CDR1 and CDR2 from the germline V gene are SNHLY and FYNNEI. The CDR3 length is 14 residues. CDR3 sequence: CASKLSSSYNERFF. In DNA, the CDR3 is TGTGCCAGCAAACTTTCAAGCTCCTACAATGAGCGGTTCTTC.

This clonotype was counted between two and nine times. This chain uses TRBV28 with TRBJ2-7; the match to TRBD2 covers 10 bases. Germline V gives CDR1 MDHEN, CDR2 SYDVKM. V lost 2 bases to trimming and J lost 1 base; unmatched junction nucleotides: 2. This CDR3 has 15 residues. Here the CDR3 DNA reads TGTGCCAGCAGTTTACCACTAGCGGGGTCCTACGAGCAGTACTTC. This sequence encodes CASSLPLAGSYEQYF.

This clonotype was detected ten times or more. The chain joins TRBV9 to TRBJ2-2, with 7 positions matching TRBD1. The CDR3 consists of 16 residues. Losses at the gene ends were 4 bases for V and 0 bases for J; bases not matched to a gene: 6. Germline-derived CDR1 and CDR2 are SGDLS and YYNGEE. This CDR3 is CASSTRDRANTGELFF. The CDR3 DNA reads TGTGCCAGCAGCACAAGAGACAGGGCGAACACCGGGGAGCTGTTTTTT. Drawing the rest from reference TRBV9 and TRBJ2-2, the complete variable domain is DSGVTQTPKHLITATGQRVTLRCSPRSGDLSVYWYQQSLDQGLQFLIQYYNGEERAKGNILERFSAQQFPDLHSELNLSSLELGDSALYFCASSTRDRANTGELFFGEGSRLTVL.

This clonotype was seen at least ten times. This chain links TRBV7-3 with TRBJ2-3, with a tentative D call TRBD2 (5 bases). The CDR3 extends over 12 amino acids. Germline V gene sequence: CDR1 SGHTA, CDR2 FQGTGA. V was shortened by 3 bases and J by 8 bases, with 9 bases between the two germline ends. This CDR3 is CASSFPAGTQYF. The DNA for the CDR3 is TGTGCCAGCAGCTTCCCCGCGGGTACGCAGTATTTT.

This chain uses TRBV25-1 with TRBJ2-3, with a tentative D call TRBD2 (6 bases). V was trimmed by 6 bases and J by 6 bases, leaving 19 bases between them. This CDR3 spans 15 amino acids. CDR1 and CDR2 (germline): MGHDK, SYGVNS. The DNA of the CDR3 is TGTGCCAGCAGCGTGGGACTCCTAAGTTTGGATACGCAGTATTTT. It is translated as CASSVGLLSLDTQYF.

This clonotype was observed at least ten times. The V gene is TRBV7-8, the J gene TRBJ1-1, with 7 bases identical to TRBD1. This CDR3 is 14 amino acids long. With V trimmed by 5 bases and J by 2 bases, 5 bases remained unmatched. Germline V gene lookup returns CDR1 SGHVS and CDR2 FQNEAQ. The CDR3: CASSPRDSNTEAFF. CDR3 DNA: TGTGCCAGCAGCCCCAGGGACAGCAACACTGAAGCTTTCTTT.

This clonotype was seen ten or more times. This sequence joins TRBV11-2 and TRBJ2-7; D is possibly TRBD2 (5 bases). This CDR3 is 15 amino acids long. V gave up 4 bases and J gave up 1 base, with 14 bases separating them. Germline assignment: CDR1 SGHAT and CDR2 FQNNGV. The CDR3: CASSYPSSRSYEQYF. CDR3 sequence (DNA): TGTGCCAGCAGCTACCCGTCTAGCCGATCCTACGAGCAGTACTTC.

A few counts support this clonotype. This chain joins TRBV18 and TRBJ2-3; the match to TRBD1 covers 7 bases. The V gene end was trimmed by 4 bases and the J gene end by 4 bases; junction bases not matched to a gene: 5. The CDR3 length is 14 residues. CDR1 KGHSH and CDR2 LQKENI come from the germline V gene. This CDR3 is CASSRDSSADTQYF. CDR3 sequence (DNA): TGTGCCAGCTCACGGGACAGTTCCGCAGATACGCAGTATTTT.